The 11 T cell receptor beta chains given below trace back to one sample, sequenced in a study of blood T cell repertoires in COVID-19. Libraries were prepared by immunoSEQ multiplex PCR; TCRdb keeps only in-frame clonotypes and omits some of them. The sample has about 32,000 clones, 80% to 90% seen once; the top ten hold roughly an eighth. The sample comprised peripheral blood. Receptors originate from a man between 60 and 75 years old with active COVID-19.

The rearrangement links TRBV25-1 to TRBJ1-2; D uncertain. Trimming took 2 bases from V and 6 from J, leaving 7 bases between them. The CDR3 covers 12 residues. Germline V lookup: CDR1 MGHDK, CDR2 SYGVNS. The DNA for the CDR3 is TGTGCCAGCAGTGAAGAGATAAATGGCTACACCTTC. Translating gives CASSEEINGYTF.

This clone occurred once. V gene TRBV4-1 combines with J gene TRBJ2-1; TRBD2 matches at 9 bases. The V gene's germline CDR1 is MGHRA and CDR2 YSYEKL. This CDR3 comprises 16 residues. Trimming at V came to 1 base and at J to 6 bases, leaving 7 bases not matched to a gene. In DNA form, the CDR3 reads TGCGCCAGCAGCCAAGTGATGCGGGAGGGTGGCAATGAGCAGTTCTTC. It translates to CASSQVMREGGNEQFF.

J is TRBJ1-6 and V is TRBV19; 8 bases are shared with TRBD1. J was trimmed by 8 bases and V by 1 base; bases with no gene match: 7. Per germline, CDR1 LNHDA and CDR2 SQIVND (reference sequence). The CDR3 has 16 residues. Here the CDR3 DNA reads TGTGCCAGTAGTATAGGCGACAGGGGTTCATATTCACCCCTCCACTTT. Translating it yields CASSIGDRGSYSPLHF.

The genes are TRBV4-2 and TRBJ1-5, with D possibly TRBD1 on 6 matching bases. V was cut by 3 bases and J by 7 bases, with 16 bases left in between. CDR1 and CDR2 from the germline V gene are LGHNA and YNFKEQ. This CDR3 has 15 amino acids. The CDR3 loop reads CASSQQQGARQPQHF. The DNA for the CDR3 is TGTGCCAGCAGCCAGCAACAGGGAGCGCGGCAGCCCCAGCATTTT.

This sequence joins TRBV5-6 and TRBJ1-2; 8 bases fit TRBD1. Germline assignment: CDR1 SGHDT and CDR2 YYEEEE. This CDR3 comprises 14 residues. The junction had 9 bases not matched to a gene; V was cut back by 4 bases and J by 7 bases. The DNA for the CDR3 is TGTGCCAGCAGCCCAAATCCTGGACAGGGTGGCTACACCTTC. It specifies CASSPNPGQGGYTF.

V usage is TRBV5-6 and J usage is TRBJ2-1, with 7 nucleotides matching TRBD1. Germline assignment: CDR1 SGHDT and CDR2 YYEEEE. CDR3 length: 14 amino acids. V was pared by 0 bases and J by 10 bases, with 7 bases of the junction left unmatched. CDR3 loop: CASSLAGGRGEQFF. The DNA of the CDR3 is TGTGCCAGCAGCTTGGCAGGGGGAAGGGGGGAGCAGTTCTTC.

About this clone itself: The junction departs from the called germline gene at one end, perhaps through a read error. The J gene is TRBJ1-3, the V gene TRBV7-7; no clear D. The CDR3 length is 14 residues. Germline CDR1 is SSHAT and CDR2 is FNYEAQ (reference sequence). CDR3 sequence: CASSPGSSGNTIYF. CDR3 sequence (DNA): TGTGCTAGCAGCCCCGGGTCCTCTGGAAACACCATATATTTT.

This clone was counted once. The chain couples TRBV7-9 to TRBJ1-1; 10 bases are shared with TRBD1. There are 18 residues in the CDR3. Germline CDR1 and CDR2: SEHNR and FQNEAQ (reference sequence). V trimming: 1 base; J trimming: 4 bases; junction bases outside the gene matches: 12. CDR3 residues: CASSLGDRGLRPATEAFF. As DNA, the CDR3 is TGTGCCAGCAGCTTAGGAGACAGGGGGCTTCGTCCGGCCACTGAAGCTTTCTTT.

The chain couples TRBV4-3 to TRBJ2-1; 16 bases agree with TRBD2. This CDR3 contains 17 residues. The V segment lost 2 bases and the J segment 10 bases; nucleotides outside the gene matches: 8. Germline V gene sequence: CDR1 LGHNA, CDR2 YSLEER. The CDR3 DNA is TGCGCCAGCAGCCAACCCGGGACTAGCGGGGGGGCCGGAGAGCAGTTCTTC. It yields the protein CASSQPGTSGGAGEQFF.

The V and J genes are TRBV18 and TRBJ2-7; TRBD1 might be the D (6 bases). The CDR3 loop spans 14 amino acids. V was clipped by 6 bases and J by 3 bases, with 15 bases between them. Germline CDR1 is KGHSH and CDR2 is LQKENI. CDR3 residues: CASSTGQRIYEQYF. The CDR3 DNA sequence: TGTGCCAGCTCCACCGGACAGCGCATCTACGAGCAGTACTTC.

V gene TRBV6-5 combines with J gene TRBJ2-3; 10 bases align to TRBD2. Trimming removed 7 bases from V and 2 bases from J; junction bases left unmatched: 6. The CDR3 contains 15 residues. CDR1 MNHEY and CDR2 SVGAGI come from the germline V gene. The CDR3 DNA reads as TGTGCCAGCAACATAGCGGGAGGATACACAGATACGCAGTATTTT. This sequence encodes CASNIAGGYTDTQYF.